This T cell receptor (beta chain) is drawn from a study of cytomegalovirus exposure and HLA in healthy donors. General study points: In vitro confirmation showed a few CMV-associated chains to be CMV antigen specific. Clusters of TCRs from the first cohort tended to co-occur in the 90 to 150 validation repertoires (as a later analysis found). Researchers counted roughly 150 TCR beta chains as cytomegalovirus-associated.

TCRdb keeps only in-frame clones here, not all; method: immunoSEQ multiplex PCR. The sample carries roughly 59,000 clones, more than 85% recorded once. The donors formed part of the roughly 120-subject validation cohort, distinct from the roughly 600-subject first cohort. In the case of this clone: Its antigen is as yet unknown.

The CDR3 is made up of 15 amino acids. The V and J ends lost 4 bases and 9 bases, in that order; junction bases with no gene match: 10. Germline CDR1 is MNHEY and CDR2 is SMNVEV (reference sequence). The receptor was derived from a man between 18 and 29 years old in good health and CMV-seropositive. V and J are TRBV27 and TRBJ2-1, with TRBD2 matching over 9 bases. Specimen: PBMCs. The CDR3 region has the DNA TGTGCCAGCAGTTCTAGCGGGGTACTTGGGAGTGAGCAGTTCTTC. Amino acid sequence: CASSSSGVLGSEQFF.